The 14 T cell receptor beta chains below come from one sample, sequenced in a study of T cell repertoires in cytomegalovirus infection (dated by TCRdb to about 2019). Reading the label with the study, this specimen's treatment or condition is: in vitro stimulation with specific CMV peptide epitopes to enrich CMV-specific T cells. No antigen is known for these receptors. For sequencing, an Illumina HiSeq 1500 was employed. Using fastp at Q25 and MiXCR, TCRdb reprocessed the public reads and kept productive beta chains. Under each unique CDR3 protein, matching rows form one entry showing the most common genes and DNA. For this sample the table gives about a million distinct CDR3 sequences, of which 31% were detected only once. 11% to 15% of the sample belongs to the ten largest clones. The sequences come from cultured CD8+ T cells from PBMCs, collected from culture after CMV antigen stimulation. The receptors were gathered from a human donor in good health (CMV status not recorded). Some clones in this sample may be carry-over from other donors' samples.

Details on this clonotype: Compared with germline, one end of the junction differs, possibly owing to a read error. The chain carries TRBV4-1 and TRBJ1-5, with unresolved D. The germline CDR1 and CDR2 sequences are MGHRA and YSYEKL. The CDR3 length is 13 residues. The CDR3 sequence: CANSHRVNQPQHF. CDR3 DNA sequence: TGCGCCAACAGCCACCGCGTCAATCAGCCCCAGCATTTT.

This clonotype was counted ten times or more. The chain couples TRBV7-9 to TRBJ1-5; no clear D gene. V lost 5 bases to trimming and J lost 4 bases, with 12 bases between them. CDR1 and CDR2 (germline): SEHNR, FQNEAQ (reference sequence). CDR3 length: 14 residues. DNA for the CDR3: TGTGCCAGCAGCCTCCCAGGACCTAATCAGCCCCAGCATTTT. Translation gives CASSLPGPNQPQHF. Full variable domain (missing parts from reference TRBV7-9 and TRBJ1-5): DTGVSQNPRHKITKRGQNVTFRCDPISEHNRLYWYRQTLGQGPEFLTYFQNEAQLEKSRLLSDRFSAERPKGSFSTLEIQRTEQGDSAMYLCASSLPGPNQPQHFGDGTRLSIL.

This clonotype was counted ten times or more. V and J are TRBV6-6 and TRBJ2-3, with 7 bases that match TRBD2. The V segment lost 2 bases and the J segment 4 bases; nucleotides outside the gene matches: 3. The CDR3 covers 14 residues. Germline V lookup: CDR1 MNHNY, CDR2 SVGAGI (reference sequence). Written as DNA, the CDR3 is TGTGCCAGCAGTTACGGGGGAGGGGCAGATACGCAGTATTTT. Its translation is CASSYGGGADTQYF.

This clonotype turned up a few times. The DNA for the CDR3 is TGCGCCAGCAGCCAAGGGAGGAGTTCCCTTTATGGCTACACCTTC. Amino acids: CASSQGRSSLYGYTF. The chain combines TRBV4-3 with TRBJ1-2; D is uncertain. The CDR3 consists of 15 residues. Trimming took 1 base from V and 5 from J, leaving 14 bases between them. Germline-derived CDR1 and CDR2 are LGHNA and YSLEER.

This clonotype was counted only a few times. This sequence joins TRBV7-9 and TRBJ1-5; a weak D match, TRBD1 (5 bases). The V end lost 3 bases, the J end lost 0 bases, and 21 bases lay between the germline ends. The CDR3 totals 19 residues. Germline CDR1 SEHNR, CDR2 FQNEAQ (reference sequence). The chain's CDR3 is CASSFATGLSGDSNQPQHF. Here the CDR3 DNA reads TGTGCCAGCAGCTTCGCCACGGGACTCTCAGGCGATAGCAATCAGCCCCAGCATTTT.

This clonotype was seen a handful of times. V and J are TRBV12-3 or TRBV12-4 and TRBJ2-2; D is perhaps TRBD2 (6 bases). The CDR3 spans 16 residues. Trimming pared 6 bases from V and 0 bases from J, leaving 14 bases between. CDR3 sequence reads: CASSPRGFSNTGELFF. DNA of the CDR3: TGTGCCAGCAGCCCCCGGGGGTTCTCGAACACCGGGGAGCTGTTTTTT.

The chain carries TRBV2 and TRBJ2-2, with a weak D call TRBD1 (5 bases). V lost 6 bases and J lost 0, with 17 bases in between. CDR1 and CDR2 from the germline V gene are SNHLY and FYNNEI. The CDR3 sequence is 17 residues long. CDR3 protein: CASSANPLTANTGELFF. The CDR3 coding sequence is TGTGCCAGCAGCGCGAACCCGCTGACAGCGAACACCGGGGAGCTGTTTTTT.

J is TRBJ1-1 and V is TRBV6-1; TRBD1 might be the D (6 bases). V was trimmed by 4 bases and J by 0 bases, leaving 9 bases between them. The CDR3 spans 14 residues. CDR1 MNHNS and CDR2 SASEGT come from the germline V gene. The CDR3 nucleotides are TGTGCCAGCAGTGCCGACAGGCTGAACACTGAAGCTTTCTTT. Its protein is CASSADRLNTEAFF.

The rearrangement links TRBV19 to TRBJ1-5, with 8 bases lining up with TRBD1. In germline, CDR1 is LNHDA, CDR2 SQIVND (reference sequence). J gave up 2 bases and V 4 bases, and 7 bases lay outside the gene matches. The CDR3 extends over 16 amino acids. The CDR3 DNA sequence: TGTGCCAGTAGTACGACAGGGGTTGACCGCAATCAGCCCCAGCATTTT. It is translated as CASSTTGVDRNQPQHF.

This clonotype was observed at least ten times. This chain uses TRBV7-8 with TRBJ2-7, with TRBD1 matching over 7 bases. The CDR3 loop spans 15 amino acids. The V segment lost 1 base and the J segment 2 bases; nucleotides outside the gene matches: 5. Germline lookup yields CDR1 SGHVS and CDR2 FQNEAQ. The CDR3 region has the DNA TGTGCCAGCAGCTTAGAACCGGGACAGACCTACGAGCAGTACGTC. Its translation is CASSLEPGQTYEQYV.

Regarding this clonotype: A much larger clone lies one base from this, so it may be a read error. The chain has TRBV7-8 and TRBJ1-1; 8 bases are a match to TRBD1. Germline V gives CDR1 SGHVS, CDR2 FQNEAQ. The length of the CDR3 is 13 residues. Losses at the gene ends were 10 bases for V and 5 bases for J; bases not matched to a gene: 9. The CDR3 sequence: CANRERTGTEAFF. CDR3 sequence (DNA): TGTGCCAACAGGGAACGGACAGGGACTGAAGCTTTCTTT.

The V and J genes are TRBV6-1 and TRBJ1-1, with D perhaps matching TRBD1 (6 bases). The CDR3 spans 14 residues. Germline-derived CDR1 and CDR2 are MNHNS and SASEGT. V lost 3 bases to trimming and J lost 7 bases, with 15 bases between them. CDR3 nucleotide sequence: TGTGCCAGCAGTGACCTGAAAACAGGGTATGAAGCTTTCTTT. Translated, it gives CASSDLKTGYEAFF.

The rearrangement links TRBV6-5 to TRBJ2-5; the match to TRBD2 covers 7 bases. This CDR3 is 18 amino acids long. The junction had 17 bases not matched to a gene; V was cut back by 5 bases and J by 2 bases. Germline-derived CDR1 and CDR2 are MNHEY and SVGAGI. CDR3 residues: CASSDTGGRAGVQETQYF. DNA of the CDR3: TGTGCCAGCAGTGATACCGGCGGTCGGGCGGGGGTACAAGAGACCCAGTACTTC.

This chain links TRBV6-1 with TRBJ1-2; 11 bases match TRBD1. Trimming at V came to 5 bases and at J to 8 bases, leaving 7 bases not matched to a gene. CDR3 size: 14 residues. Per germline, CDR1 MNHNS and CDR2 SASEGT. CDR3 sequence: CASSRTGGVRGYTF. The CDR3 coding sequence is TGTGCCAGCAGTCGGACAGGGGGCGTTCGGGGCTACACCTTC.